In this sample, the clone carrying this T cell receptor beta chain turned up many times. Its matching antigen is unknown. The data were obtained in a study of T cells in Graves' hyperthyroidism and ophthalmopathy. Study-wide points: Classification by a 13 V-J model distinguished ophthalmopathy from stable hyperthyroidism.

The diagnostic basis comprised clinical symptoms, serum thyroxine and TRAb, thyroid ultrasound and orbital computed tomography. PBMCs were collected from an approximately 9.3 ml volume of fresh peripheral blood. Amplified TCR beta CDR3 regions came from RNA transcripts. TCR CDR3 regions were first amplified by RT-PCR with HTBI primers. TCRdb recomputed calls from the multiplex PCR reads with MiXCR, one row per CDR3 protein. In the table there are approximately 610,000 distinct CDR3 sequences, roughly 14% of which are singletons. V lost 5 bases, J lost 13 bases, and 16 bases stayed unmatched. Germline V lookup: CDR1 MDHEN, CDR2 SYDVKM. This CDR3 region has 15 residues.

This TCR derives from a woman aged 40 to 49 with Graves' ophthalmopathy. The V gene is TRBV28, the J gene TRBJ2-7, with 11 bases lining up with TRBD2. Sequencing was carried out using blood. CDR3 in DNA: TGTGCCAGCAGTACCGGGGGACCCGGACTAGCGGGCAATTACTTC. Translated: CASSTGGPGLAGNYF.